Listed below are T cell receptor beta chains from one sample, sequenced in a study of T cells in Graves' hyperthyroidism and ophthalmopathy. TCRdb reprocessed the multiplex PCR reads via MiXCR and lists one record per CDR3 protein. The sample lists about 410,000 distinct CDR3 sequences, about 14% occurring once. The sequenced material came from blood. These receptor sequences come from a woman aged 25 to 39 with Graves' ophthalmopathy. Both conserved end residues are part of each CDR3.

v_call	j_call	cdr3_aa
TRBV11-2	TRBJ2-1	CATTSYSGYKEQFF
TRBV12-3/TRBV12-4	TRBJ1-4	CASQGSLGEKLFF
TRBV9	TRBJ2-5	CASSVGPDRFQETQYF
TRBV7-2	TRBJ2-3	CASSLVVGSRLPDTQYF
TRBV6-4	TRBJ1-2	CASSDSAGDYGYTF
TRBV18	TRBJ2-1	CASSRPGGARNEQFF
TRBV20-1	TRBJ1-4	CSARGRTVLGEKLFF
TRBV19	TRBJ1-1	CASTPSPRWPEAFF
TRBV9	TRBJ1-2	CASSPGEGARNGYTF
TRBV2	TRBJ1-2	CASSVTPYYGYTF
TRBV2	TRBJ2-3	CASSDRHRASGGTDTQYF
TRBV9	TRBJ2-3	CASSVAPPGVDTQYF
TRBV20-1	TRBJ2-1	CSARDVKASGGPSYNEQFF
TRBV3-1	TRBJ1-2	CASSPHVNYGYTF
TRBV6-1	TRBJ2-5	CASRTQRGVQETQYF
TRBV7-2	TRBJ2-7	CASSLSGGGPREQYF
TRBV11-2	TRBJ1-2	CASSLDGAGSLDYGYTF
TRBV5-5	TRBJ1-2	CASSARAAGYGYTF
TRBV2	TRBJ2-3	CASHGTRGGTDTQYF
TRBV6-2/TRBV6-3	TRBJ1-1	CASSYSGLKFTEAFF
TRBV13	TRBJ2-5	CASSPQRTHKTQYF
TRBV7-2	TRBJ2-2	CASSLGRGGASRGELFF
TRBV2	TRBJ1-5	CASRSVGDISNQPQHF
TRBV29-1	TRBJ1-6	CSVEGGSYNSPLHF
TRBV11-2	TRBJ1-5	CASSLEMTGQPQHF
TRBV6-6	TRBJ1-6	CASSYSTPGINSPLHF
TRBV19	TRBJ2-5	CASSLRGRQETQYF